The 21 T cell receptor beta chains in this list originate from one sample, sequenced in a study of blood T cells in healthy people across ages (dated by TCRdb to the mid-2010s). The library came from 5' RACE. TCRdb names Illumina HiSeq 2500 as the instrument used. The second PCR ran for roughly 6 to 11 cycles and used a J-beta primer mix along with a sample-barcoded 5' primer. TCRdb passed the public sequencing reads through fastp at Q25 and MiXCR, retaining productive beta sequences. Rows matching on CDR3 protein sequence are summarized as one entry with the most common DNA and genes. A total of over a million distinct CDR3 sequences appear in this sample, almost 25% of them only once. About 0.72% of the sample goes to the ten largest clones. The same sample was also used in a study of T cells of mothers and their children.

The specimen was blood. Receptors originate from a girl aged 2-9 years in good health.

This clonotype was picked up many times. This chain links TRBV12-3 or TRBV12-4 with TRBJ2-5; 9 bases agree with TRBD2. The CDR3 sequence is 15 residues long. The junction had 7 bases not matched to a gene; V was cut back by 4 bases and J by 4 bases. DNA of the CDR3: TGTGCCAGCAGTTCCGGGACTAGCCTAGGAGAGACCCAGTACTTC. This sequence encodes CASSSGTSLGETQYF.

V and J are TRBV13 and TRBJ1-1, with D perhaps TRBD1 (5 bases). This CDR3 comprises 14 residues. Per the germline V gene, CDR1 is PRHDT and CDR2 is FYEKMQ (reference sequence). The V end was cut by 4 bases, the J end by 8 bases, with 17 bases between. The CDR3: CASSSKEGRDEAFF. CDR3 coding DNA: TGTGCCAGCAGCTCCAAGGAGGGCCGGGACGAAGCTTTCTTT. Full variable domain (rest looked up from reference TRBV13 and TRBJ1-1): AAGVIQSPRHLIKEKRETATLKCYPIPRHDTVYWYQQGPGQDPQFLISFYEKMQSDKGSIPDRFSAQQFSDYHSELNMSSLELGDSALYFCASSSKEGRDEAFFGQGTRLTVV.

A few counts support this clonotype. The rearrangement links TRBV29-1 to TRBJ2-1; 9 bases align to TRBD2. Germline values: CDR1 SQVTM, CDR2 ANQGSEA. Germline trimming cut 4 bases from V and 2 bases from J; bases unmatched to any gene: 9. This CDR3 comprises 16 residues. CDR3 sequence (DNA): TGCAGCGTTGGGGGGCTGAGCGGGAGGCCCTACAATGAGCAGTTCTTC. As protein: CSVGGLSGRPYNEQFF.

This clonotype showed up just a few times. V gene TRBV7-2 combines with J gene TRBJ2-5; D is possibly TRBD2 (6 bases). Trimming cost V 0 bases and J 10 bases, with 12 bases left between them. Germline CDR1 reads SGHTA; CDR2 reads FQGNSA. The CDR3 extends over 13 amino acids. The CDR3 here is CASSLAEGNYQYF. CDR3 bases: TGTGCCAGCAGCTTAGCGGAGGGCAACTACCAGTACTTC.

The chain has TRBV7-9 and TRBJ2-1; D not resolved. V was cut by 4 bases and J by 5 bases, with 15 bases left in between. This CDR3 has 15 amino acids. In germline, CDR1 is SEHNR, CDR2 FQNEAQ (reference sequence). The CDR3 DNA reads TGTGCCAGCAGCTCCCGAGAGGTTCCTAACAATGAGCAGTTCTTC. Its translation is CASSSREVPNNEQFF.

About this clonotype: This may stem from a read error, because a much larger clone lies one nucleotide away. J is TRBJ2-3 and V is TRBV7-9, with D hard to call. The CDR3 consists of 13 residues. The germline V gene encodes CDR1 SEHNR and CDR2 FQNEAQ (reference sequence). The CDR3: CAGSLVRTDTQYF. In DNA, the CDR3 is TGTGCCGGCAGCTTAGTCCGCACAGATACGCAGTATTTT.

As for this clonotype: Its ends do not fully match the called genes, so a read error is possible. This chain links TRBV7-2 with TRBJ2-5; 8 bases fit TRBD1. The CDR3 length is 14 residues. Germline assignment: CDR1 SGHTA and CDR2 FQGNSA. The CDR3 region has the DNA TGTGCCAGCAGCTTAGGGACAGGGATTGAGATCCAGTACTTC. It translates to CASSLGTGIEIQYF.

The chain employs TRBV2 and TRBJ2-7; TRBD2 matches at 9 bases. The trim removed 7 bases at V and 4 bases at J, leaving 11 bases unmatched. Germline CDR1 SNHLY, CDR2 FYNNEI. The CDR3 is 15 residues long. The CDR3 sequence: CASIKGSGGLYEQYF. In DNA, the CDR3 is TGTGCCAGCATCAAGGGTAGCGGGGGACTATACGAGCAGTACTTC.

This clonotype was counted only a few times. This chain connects TRBV15 to TRBJ2-4, with 8 bases lining up with TRBD1. CDR1 is LNHNV, CDR2 YYDKDF, per germline (reference sequence). V shed 4 bases, J shed 0 bases, and the junction held 5 bases outside the gene matches. The length of the CDR3 is 16 residues. The CDR3 reads CATSKTGGLAKNIQYF. The CDR3 region has the DNA TGTGCCACCAGCAAAACAGGGGGGTTAGCCAAAAACATTCAGTACTTC.

This sequence joins TRBV29-1 and TRBJ2-7, with D perhaps being TRBD1 or TRBD2 (5 bases each). The CDR3 has 14 residues. The germline V and J ends were trimmed by 4 bases and 2 bases, with 15 bases remaining between them. The germline gives CDR1 SQVTM, CDR2 ANQGSEA. The CDR3 nucleotides read TGCAGCGTTGCAGTCGCCAGGGACCCCTACGAGCAGTACTTC. Its protein product is CSVAVARDPYEQYF.

The rearrangement links TRBV10-3 to TRBJ2-5, with a weak D call TRBD1 (6 bases). The end of the DNA fits TRBJ2-7 better, so the J call may be wrong. This CDR3 is built from 14 residues. CDR1 and CDR2 (germline): ENHRY, SYGVKD. CDR3 DNA: TGTGCCACCATACCGGGGCAGGGGTTCTACGAGCAGTACTTC. Protein sequence: CATIPGQGFYEQYF.

This clonotype was seen once. The CDR3 bases are TGTGCCAGCAGGTTATCAGGGGCGAATCGGGAGCAGTACTTC. It codes for CASRLSGANREQYF. The chain links TRBV14 to TRBJ2-7; maybe TRBD1 (6 bases). Germline V gives CDR1 SGHDN, CDR2 FVKESK. This CDR3 contains 14 residues. V lost 6 bases and J 7 bases, leaving 19 bases between the germline ends.

Only a few counts were recorded for this clonotype. The conserved phenylalanine or tryptophan is not found at the CDR3 terminus, so this likely reflects a read error. This rearrangement joins TRBV3-1 to TRBJ2-1; maybe TRBD2 (5 bases). The CDR3 is made up of 13 amino acids. Germline V gene lookup returns CDR1 LGHDT and CDR2 YNNKEL (reference sequence). The V end was cut by 5 bases, the J end by 12 bases, with 17 bases between. CDR3 loop: CASSTPGSSGQFL. In nucleotides, the CDR3 is TGTGCCAGCAGCACTCCTGGGAGCAGTGGGCAGTTCCTC.

The DNA for the CDR3 is TGTGCCAGTAGTATAATATCGACAGGCGAGCAGTACTTC. Translating gives CASSIISTGEQYF. The chain links TRBV19 to TRBJ2-7; D is possibly TRBD1 (6 bases). V was trimmed by 2 bases and J by 6 bases, leaving 11 bases between them. Germline CDR1 is LNHDA and CDR2 is SQIVND (reference sequence). CDR3 size: 13 residues.

The chain is built from TRBV15 and TRBJ2-5; tentatively, D is TRBD2 (5 bases). Trimming cost V 0 bases and J 2 bases, with 7 bases left between them. The CDR3 consists of 14 residues. Germline lookup yields CDR1 LNHNV and CDR2 YYDKDF (reference sequence). For the CDR3, the DNA is TGTGCCACCAGCAGAGATCGGAGGCAAGAGACCCAGTACTTC. This gives the protein CATSRDRRQETQYF.

The chain joins TRBV4-3 to TRBJ2-5, with 7 bases matching TRBD2. The V gene end was trimmed by 1 base and the J gene end by 5 bases; junction bases not matched to a gene: 7. The CDR3 extends over 15 amino acids. Per the germline V gene, CDR1 is LGHNA and CDR2 is YSLEER. CDR3 region: CASSQVLTSWETQYF. For the CDR3, the DNA is TGCGCCAGCAGCCAAGTGTTGACTAGCTGGGAGACCCAGTACTTC.

This chain links TRBV13 with TRBJ2-3; 9 nucleotides agree with TRBD2. Germline V lookup: CDR1 PRHDT, CDR2 FYEKMQ (reference sequence). The CDR3 is 15 amino acids. Losses at the gene ends were 3 bases for V and 4 bases for J; bases not matched to a gene: 5. CDR3 residues: CASSLREGPSDTQYF. CDR3 sequence (DNA): TGTGCCAGCAGCTTGCGGGAGGGCCCCTCAGATACGCAGTATTTT.

V gene TRBV28 combines with J gene TRBJ2-5; no definite D call. The V and J ends lost 8 bases and 11 bases respectively, with 24 bases between them. This CDR3 region has 14 residues. Germline lookup yields CDR1 MDHEN and CDR2 SYDVKM. CDR3 region: CASCHTLGSYGQYF. In nucleotides, the CDR3 is TGTGCCAGCTGCCACACCTTAGGGTCCTACGGGCAGTACTTC.

This chain uses TRBV4-2 with TRBJ2-1, with 9 bases aligning to TRBD2. Germline V gene data show CDR1 as LGHNA and CDR2 as YNFKEQ. V shed 4 bases, J shed 10 bases, and the junction held 5 bases outside the gene matches. The CDR3 is 13 amino acids. The DNA of the CDR3 is TGTGCCAGCAGCCTACCTAGCGGGGTCGAGCAGTTCTTC. Its protein product is CASSLPSGVEQFF.

This clonotype has just a few counts. The genes are TRBV7-9 and TRBJ2-7, with 7 nucleotides matching TRBD2. V was pared by 5 bases and J by 6 bases, with 13 bases of the junction left unmatched. Germline lookup yields CDR1 SEHNR and CDR2 FQNEAQ (reference sequence). The CDR3 spans 15 residues. DNA for the CDR3: TGTGCCAGCAGCGACGGGGGGTGGGGAGGGAGCGAGCAGTACTTC. This encodes CASSDGGWGGSEQYF.

J is TRBJ2-5 and V is TRBV5-1; TRBD1 matches at 11 bases. The CDR3 totals 14 residues. The V gene's germline CDR1 is SGHRS and CDR2 YFSETQ. Unmatched junction bases numbered 0, after V lost 3 bases and J lost 2 bases. The CDR3 loop is CASSWDRGQETQYF. DNA of the CDR3: TGCGCCAGCAGCTGGGACAGGGGGCAAGAGACCCAGTACTTC.